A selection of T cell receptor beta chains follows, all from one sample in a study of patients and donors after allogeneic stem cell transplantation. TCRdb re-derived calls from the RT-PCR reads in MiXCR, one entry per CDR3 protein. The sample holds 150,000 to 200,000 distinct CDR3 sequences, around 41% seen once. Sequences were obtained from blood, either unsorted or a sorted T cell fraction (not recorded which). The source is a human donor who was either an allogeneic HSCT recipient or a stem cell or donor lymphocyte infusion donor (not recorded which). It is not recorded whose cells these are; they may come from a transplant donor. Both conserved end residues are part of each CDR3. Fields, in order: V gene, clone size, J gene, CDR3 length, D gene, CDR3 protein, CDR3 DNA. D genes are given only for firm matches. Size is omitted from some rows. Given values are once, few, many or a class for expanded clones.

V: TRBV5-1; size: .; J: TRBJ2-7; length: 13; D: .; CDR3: CASSPPNSYEQYF; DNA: TGCGCCAGCAGTCCCCCAAACTCCTACGAGCAGTACTTC
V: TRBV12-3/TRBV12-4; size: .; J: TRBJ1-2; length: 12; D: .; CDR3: CASRRTGYGYTF; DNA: TGTGCCAGCCGGCGTACAGGGTATGGCTACACCTTC
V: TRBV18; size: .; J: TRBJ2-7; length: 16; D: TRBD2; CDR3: CASSPLTSGRSNEQYF; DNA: TGTGCCAGCTCACCACTGACTAGCGGGAGGTCGAACGAGCAGTACTTC
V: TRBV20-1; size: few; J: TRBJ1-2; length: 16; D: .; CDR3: CSARAPGGLPWYGYTF; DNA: TGCAGTGCTAGGGCCCCCGGGGGCCTCCCATGGTATGGCTACACCTTC
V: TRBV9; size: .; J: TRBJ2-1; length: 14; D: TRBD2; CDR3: CASSFGLAGNEQFF; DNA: TGTGCCAGCAGCTTCGGACTAGCGGGCAATGAGCAGTTCTTC
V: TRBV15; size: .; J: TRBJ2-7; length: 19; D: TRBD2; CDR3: CATSRDWGLAGGPPYEQYF; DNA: TGTGCCACCAGCAGAGATTGGGGACTAGCGGGAGGCCCCCCGTACGAGCAGTACTTC
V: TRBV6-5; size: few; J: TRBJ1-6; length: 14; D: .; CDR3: CASSYSQPDSPLHF; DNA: TGTGCCAGCAGTTACTCCCAACCGGATTCACCCCTCCACTTT
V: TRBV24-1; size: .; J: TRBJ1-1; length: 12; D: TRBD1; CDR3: CATSSGGTEAFF; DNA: TGTGCCACCTCTTCAGGGGGGACTGAAGCTTTCTTT
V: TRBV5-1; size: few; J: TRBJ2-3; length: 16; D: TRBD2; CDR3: CASKRASGLETDTQYF; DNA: TGCGCCAGCAAGAGGGCTAGCGGGCTTGAAACAGATACGCAGTATTTT
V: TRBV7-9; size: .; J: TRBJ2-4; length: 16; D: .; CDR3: CASSLVSPIAKNIQYF; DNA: TGTGCCAGCAGCTTAGTATCGCCCATAGCCAAAAACATTCAGTACTTC
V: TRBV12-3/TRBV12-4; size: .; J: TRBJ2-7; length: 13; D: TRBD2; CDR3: CASRDSGIYEQYF; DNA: TGTGCCAGCAGAGACAGCGGGATATACGAGCAGTACTTC
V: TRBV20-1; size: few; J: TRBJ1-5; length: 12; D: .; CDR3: CSVQQGNQPQHF; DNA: TGCAGTGTCCAGCAGGGCAATCAGCCCCAGCATTTT
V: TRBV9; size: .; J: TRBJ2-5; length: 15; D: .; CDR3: CASSIPRGGRETQYF; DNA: TGTGCCAGCAGCATCCCCCGAGGAGGGCGCGAGACCCAGTACTTC
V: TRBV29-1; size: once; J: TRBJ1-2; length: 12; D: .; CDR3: CSVGAIRQGYTF; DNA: TGCAGCGTTGGGGCCATCAGGCAGGGCTACACCTTC
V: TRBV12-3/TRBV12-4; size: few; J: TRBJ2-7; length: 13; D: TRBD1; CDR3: CASSFGTDDEQYF; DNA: TGTGCCAGCAGTTTTGGGACAGATGACGAGCAGTACTTC
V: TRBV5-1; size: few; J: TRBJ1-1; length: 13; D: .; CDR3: CASSLISDSEAFF; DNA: TGCGCCAGCAGCTTGATTTCGGACAGTGAAGCTTTCTTT
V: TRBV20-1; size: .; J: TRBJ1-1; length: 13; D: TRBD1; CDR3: CSAPTGGNTEAFF; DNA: TGCAGTGCCCCGACAGGGGGGAACACTGAAGCTTTCTTT
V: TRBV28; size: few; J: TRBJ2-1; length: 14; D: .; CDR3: CASSLIQGRNEQFF; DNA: TGTGCCAGCAGTTTAATCCAGGGGCGGAATGAGCAGTTCTTC
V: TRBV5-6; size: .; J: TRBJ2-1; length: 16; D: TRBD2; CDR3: CASSWVTSGRVDEQFF; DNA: TGTGCCAGCAGCTGGGTGACTAGCGGGAGGGTGGATGAGCAGTTCTTC
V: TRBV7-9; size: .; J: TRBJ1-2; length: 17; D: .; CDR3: CASSLMGHRPSNYGYTF; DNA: TGTGCCAGCAGCTTAATGGGACACCGGCCGAGTAACTATGGCTACACCTTC
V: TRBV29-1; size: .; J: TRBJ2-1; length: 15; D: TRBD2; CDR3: CSVDSGSGNSYEQFF; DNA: TGCAGCGTTGATTCGGGTAGCGGGAACTCGTATGAGCAGTTCTTC
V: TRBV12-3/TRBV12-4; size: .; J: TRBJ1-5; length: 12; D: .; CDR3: CASSSPIHPQHF; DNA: TGTGCCAGCAGCTCCCCCATTCACCCCCAGCATTTT
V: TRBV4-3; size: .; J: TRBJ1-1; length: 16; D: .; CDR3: CASSQDRGRRNTEAFF; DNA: TGCGCCAGCAGCCAAGATAGGGGACGGCGGAACACTGAAGCTTTCTTT
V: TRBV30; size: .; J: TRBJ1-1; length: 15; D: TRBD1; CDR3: CAWSLGDSPNTEAFF; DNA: TGTGCCTGGAGTCTTGGGGACAGTCCGAACACTGAAGCTTTCTTT
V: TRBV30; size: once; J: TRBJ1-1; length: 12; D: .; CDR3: CAWTEGNPEAFF; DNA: TGTGCCTGGACTGAAGGGAATCCTGAAGCTTTCTTT
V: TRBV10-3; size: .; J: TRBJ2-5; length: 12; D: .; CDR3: CAIGISQETQYF; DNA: TGTGCCATCGGGATCTCCCAAGAGACCCAGTACTTC
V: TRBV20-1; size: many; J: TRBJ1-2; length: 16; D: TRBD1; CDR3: CSASPPGTGSLGGYTF; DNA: TGCAGTGCTAGCCCACCCGGGACAGGGTCCCTGGGGGGCTACACCTTC
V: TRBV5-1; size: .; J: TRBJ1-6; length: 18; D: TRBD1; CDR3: CASSLVLPGQAYNSPLHF; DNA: TGCGCCAGCAGCTTGGTCCTTCCGGGACAGGCGTATAATTCACCCCTCCACTTT
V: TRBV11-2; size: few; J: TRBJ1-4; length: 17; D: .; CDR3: CASSLEGQNPTNEKLFF; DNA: TGTGCCAGCAGCTTAGAAGGACAGAACCCAACTAATGAAAAACTGTTTTTT
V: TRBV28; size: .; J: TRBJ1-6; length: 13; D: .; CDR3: CASSLSALERLHF; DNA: TGTGCCAGCAGTTTATCAGCTCTAGAACGCCTCCACTTT
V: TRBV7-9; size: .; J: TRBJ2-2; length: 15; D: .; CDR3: CASIPERGAAGELFF; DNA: TGTGCCAGCATCCCCGAACGAGGGGCGGCCGGGGAGCTGTTTTTT
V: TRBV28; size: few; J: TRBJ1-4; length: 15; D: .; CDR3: CASSPQGTGLEKLFF; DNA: TGTGCCAGCAGCCCGCAGGGGACCGGATTAGAAAAACTGTTTTTT
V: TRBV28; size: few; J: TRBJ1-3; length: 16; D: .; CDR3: CASSVLGADSGNTIYF; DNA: TGTGCCAGCAGTGTCCTCGGGGCCGACTCTGGAAACACCATATATTTT
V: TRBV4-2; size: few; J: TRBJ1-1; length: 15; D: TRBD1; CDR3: CASSQGDRENTEAFF; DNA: TGTGCCAGCAGCCAAGGTGACAGGGAAAACACTGAAGCTTTCTTT
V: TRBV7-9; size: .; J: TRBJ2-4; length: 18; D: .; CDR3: CASSSYLRGPNLLNIQYF; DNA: TGTGCCAGCAGCTCTTACCTGCGGGGCCCGAATTTACTAAACATTCAGTACTTC
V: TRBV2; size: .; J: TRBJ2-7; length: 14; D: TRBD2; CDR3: CASSALSGGYEQYF; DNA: TGTGCCAGCAGTGCACTAAGCGGGGGGTACGAGCAGTACTTC
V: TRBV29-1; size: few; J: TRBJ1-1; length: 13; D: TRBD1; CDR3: CSGQGILNTEAFF; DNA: TGCAGCGGACAGGGGATCTTAAACACTGAAGCTTTCTTT
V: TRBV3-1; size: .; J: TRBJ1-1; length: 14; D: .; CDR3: CASSLSTGALAPYF; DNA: TGTGCCAGCAGCCTCTCAACGGGGGCCCTAGCCCCCTACTTT
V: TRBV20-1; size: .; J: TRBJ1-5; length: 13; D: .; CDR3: CSARGGINQPQHF; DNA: TGCAGTGCTAGAGGCGGGATCAATCAGCCCCAGCATTTT
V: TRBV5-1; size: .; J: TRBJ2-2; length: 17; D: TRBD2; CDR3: CASSLEAGLAGTGELFF; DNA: TGCGCCAGCAGCTTGGAAGCGGGACTAGCTGGAACCGGGGAGCTGTTTTTT
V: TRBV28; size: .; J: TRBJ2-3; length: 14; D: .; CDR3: CASSSYGATDTQYF; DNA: TGTGCCAGCAGCTCCTATGGTGCCACAGATACGCAGTATTTT